Given below is one T cell receptor beta chain in context. Its antigen is still unknown. Germline-derived CDR1 and CDR2 are LNHDA and SQIVND (reference sequence). Trimming removed 6 bases from V and 7 bases from J, with 12 bases in between. CDR3 length equals 13 residues. The data were obtained in a study of shared clonotypes between healthy human individuals. Sequencing used immunoSEQ multiplex PCR; TCRdb keeps in-frame clones, though not all of them. The table includes millions of clones, about 95% detected once. General study results and limits: Relative to memory subsets, naive subsets generally showed larger estimated richness. When compared with the clonotypes that were shared by all four sorted-subset donors, the non-shared clonotypes turned out to have lower generation probabilities. Owing to a small donor count, the genetic and exposure-history diversity represented was limited.

Partitioning of CD4+ cells yielded a CD45RA+ naive subset and a CD45RA-negative memory subset. The sequenced material came from naive CD4+ T cells sorted from blood. Subset reported: CD45RA+ positively selected. This TCR was sampled from a man aged 18-30 years in good health. The chain couples TRBV19 to TRBJ1-4; TRBD1 is a possible D gene (5 bases). The CDR3 DNA reads as TGTGCCAGTAGATCGACAGACCTTGAAAAACTGTTTTTT. The encoded protein is CASRSTDLEKLFF.